This T cell receptor (beta chain) originates from a study of post-analysis software for immune sequencing data. Germline V gene data show CDR1 as SGHDT and CDR2 as YYEEEE. Trimming pared 2 bases from V and 0 bases from J, leaving 11 bases between. The CDR3 has 15 residues. TCR beta cDNA libraries included unique molecular identifiers. TCRdb fed the PCR reads into MiXCR, producing one record per CDR3 protein. The table has about 800,000 distinct CDR3 sequences, roughly 27% seen once. In regard to this clonotype: Its antigen is not identified.

Study-level findings and limits: Four to six TRBV segments (TRBV5-6, TRBV5-1 and TRBV20-1 among them) occurred more frequently in patients than in controls. Multiple sclerosis patients showed significantly lower normalized Chao1 diversity than controls did.

Sample: blood. The J gene is TRBJ1-2, the V gene TRBV5-6; D possibly corresponds to TRBD1 (6 bases). This sequence originates from a girl aged 10 to 17 with multiple sclerosis. CDR3 in amino acids: CASSFPTGPNYGYTF. The CDR3 DNA is TGTGCCAGCAGCTTCCCGACAGGCCCTAACTATGGCTACACCTTC.